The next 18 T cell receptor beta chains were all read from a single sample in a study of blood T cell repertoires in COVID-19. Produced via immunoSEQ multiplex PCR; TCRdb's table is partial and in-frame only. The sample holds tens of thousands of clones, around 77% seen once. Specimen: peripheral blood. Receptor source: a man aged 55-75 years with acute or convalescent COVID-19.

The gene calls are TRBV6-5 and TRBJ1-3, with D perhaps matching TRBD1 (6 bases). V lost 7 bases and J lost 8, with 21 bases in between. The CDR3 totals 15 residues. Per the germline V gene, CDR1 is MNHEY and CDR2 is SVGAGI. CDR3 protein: CASTIRGGAPDTIYF. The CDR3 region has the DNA TGTGCCAGCACCATAAGGGGGGGGGCGCCGGACACCATATATTTT.

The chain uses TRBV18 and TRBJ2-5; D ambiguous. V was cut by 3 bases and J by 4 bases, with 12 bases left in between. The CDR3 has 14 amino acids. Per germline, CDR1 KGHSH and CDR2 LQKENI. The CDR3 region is CASSPPSTGETQYF. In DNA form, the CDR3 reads TGTGCCAGCTCACCCCCCTCTACGGGAGAGACCCAGTACTTC.

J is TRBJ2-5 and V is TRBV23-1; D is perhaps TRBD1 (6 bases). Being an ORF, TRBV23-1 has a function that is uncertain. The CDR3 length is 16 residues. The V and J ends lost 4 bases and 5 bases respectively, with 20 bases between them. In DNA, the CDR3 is TGCGCCAGCAGTCGGCGGCCTCCGACAGGTTCGGAGACCCAGTACTTC. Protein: CASSRRPPTGSETQYF.

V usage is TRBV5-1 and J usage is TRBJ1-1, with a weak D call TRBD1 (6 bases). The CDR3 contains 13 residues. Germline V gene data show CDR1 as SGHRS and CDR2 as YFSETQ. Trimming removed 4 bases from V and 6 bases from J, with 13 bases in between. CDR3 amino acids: CASSHGTLAEAFF. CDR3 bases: TGCGCCAGCAGCCACGGGACATTGGCTGAAGCTTTCTTT.

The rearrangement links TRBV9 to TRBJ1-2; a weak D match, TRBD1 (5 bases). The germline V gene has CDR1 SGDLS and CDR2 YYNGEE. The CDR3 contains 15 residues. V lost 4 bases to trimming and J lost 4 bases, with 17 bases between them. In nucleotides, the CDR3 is TGTGCCAGCAGCCAGGGAGTCCAGGGAGGCTATGGCTACACCTTC. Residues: CASSQGVQGGYGYTF.

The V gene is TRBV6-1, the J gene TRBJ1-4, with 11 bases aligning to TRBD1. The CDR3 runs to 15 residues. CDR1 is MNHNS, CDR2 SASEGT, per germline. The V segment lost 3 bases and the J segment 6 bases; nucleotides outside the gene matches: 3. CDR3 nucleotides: TGTGCCAGCAGTGACCCGGGACAGGGGGATGAAAAACTGTTTTTT. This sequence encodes CASSDPGQGDEKLFF.

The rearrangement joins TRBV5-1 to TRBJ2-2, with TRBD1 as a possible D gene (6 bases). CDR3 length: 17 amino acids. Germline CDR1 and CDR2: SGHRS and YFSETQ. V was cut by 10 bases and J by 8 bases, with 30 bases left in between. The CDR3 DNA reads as TGCGCCTCTTCAGGGGCCATCAGGGGAGAAGTTTTGGGGGAGCTGTTTTTT. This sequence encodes CASSGAIRGEVLGELFF.

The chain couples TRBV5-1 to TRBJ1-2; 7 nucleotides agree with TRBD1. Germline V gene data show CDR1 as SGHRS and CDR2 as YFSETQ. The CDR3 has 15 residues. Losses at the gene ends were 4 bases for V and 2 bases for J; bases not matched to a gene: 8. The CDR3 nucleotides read TGCGCCAGCAGCCCCGCGACAGGGTCCAACTATGGCTACACCTTC. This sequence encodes CASSPATGSNYGYTF.

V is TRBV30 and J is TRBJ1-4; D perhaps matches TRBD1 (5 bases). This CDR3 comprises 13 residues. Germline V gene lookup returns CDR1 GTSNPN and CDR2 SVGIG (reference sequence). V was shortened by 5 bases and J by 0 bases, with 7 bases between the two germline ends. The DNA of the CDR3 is TGTGCCTGGTACAGGCCAACTAATGAAAAACTGTTTTTT. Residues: CAWYRPTNEKLFF.

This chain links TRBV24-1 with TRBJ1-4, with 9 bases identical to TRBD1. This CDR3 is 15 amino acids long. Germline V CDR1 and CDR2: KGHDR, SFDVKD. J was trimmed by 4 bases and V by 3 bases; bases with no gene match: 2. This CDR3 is CATSDPGQGNEKLFF. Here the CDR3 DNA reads TGTGCCACCAGTGATCCGGGACAGGGTAATGAAAAACTGTTTTTT.

CDR3 residues: CASSWDRANTGELFF. DNA for the CDR3: TGTGCCAGCAGCTGGGACAGGGCGAACACCGGGGAGCTGTTTTTT. This chain uses TRBV5-4 with TRBJ2-2, with 9 bases aligning to TRBD1. The CDR3 is 15 amino acids. The germline gives CDR1 SGHNT, CDR2 YYREEE (reference sequence). The V segment lost 3 bases and the J segment 0 bases; nucleotides outside the gene matches: 0.

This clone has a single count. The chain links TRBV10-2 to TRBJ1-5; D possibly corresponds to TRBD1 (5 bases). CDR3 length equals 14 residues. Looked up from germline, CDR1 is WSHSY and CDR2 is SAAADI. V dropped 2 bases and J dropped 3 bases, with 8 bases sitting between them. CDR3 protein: CASSERGDNQPQHF. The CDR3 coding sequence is TGCGCCAGCAGTGAGAGGGGTGACAATCAGCCCCAGCATTTT.

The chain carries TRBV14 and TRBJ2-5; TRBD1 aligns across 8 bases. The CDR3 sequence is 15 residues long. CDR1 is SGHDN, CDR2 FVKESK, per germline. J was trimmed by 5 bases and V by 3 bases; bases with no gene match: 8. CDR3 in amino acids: CASSQARDRWETQYF. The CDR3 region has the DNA TGTGCCAGCAGCCAGGCCCGGGACAGGTGGGAGACCCAGTACTTC.

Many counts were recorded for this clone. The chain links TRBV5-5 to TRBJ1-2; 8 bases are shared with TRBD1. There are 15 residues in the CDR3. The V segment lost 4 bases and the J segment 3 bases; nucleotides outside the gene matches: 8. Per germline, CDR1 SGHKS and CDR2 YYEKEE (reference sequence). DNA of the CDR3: TGTGCCAGCAGCCGGACGTCGACAGGGGACTATGGCTACACCTTC. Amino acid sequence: CASSRTSTGDYGYTF.

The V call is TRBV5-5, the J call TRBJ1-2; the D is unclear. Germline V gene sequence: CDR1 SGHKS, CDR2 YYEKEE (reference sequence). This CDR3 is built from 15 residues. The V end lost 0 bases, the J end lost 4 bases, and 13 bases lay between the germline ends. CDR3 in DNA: TGTGCCAGCAGCTTGGCAGTATGGGCCTCCTATGGCTACACCTTC. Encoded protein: CASSLAVWASYGYTF.

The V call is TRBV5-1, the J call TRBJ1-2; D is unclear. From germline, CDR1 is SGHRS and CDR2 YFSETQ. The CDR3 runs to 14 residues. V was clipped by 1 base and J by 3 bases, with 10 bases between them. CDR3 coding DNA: TGCGCCAGCAGCTTGACGGGAGATTACTATGGCTACACCTTC. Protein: CASSLTGDYYGYTF.

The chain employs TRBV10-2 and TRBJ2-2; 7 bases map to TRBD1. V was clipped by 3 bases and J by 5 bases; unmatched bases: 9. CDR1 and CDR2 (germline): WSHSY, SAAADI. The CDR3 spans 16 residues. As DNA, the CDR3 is TGCGCCAGCAGTGATCATCGACAGGGAGTTACCGGGGAGCTGTTTTTT. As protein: CASSDHRQGVTGELFF.

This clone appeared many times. The DNA for the CDR3 is TGTGCCAGCAGTCGTAATTTCGCGGGGGCCCGATGGACCGGGGAGCTGTTTTTT. The encoded protein is CASSRNFAGARWTGELFF. The chain carries TRBV6-6 and TRBJ2-2, with D maybe TRBD2 (7 bases). V shed 5 bases and J shed 5 bases, with 24 bases lying between them. The CDR3 runs to 18 residues. Germline V lookup: CDR1 MNHNY, CDR2 SVGAGI (reference sequence).